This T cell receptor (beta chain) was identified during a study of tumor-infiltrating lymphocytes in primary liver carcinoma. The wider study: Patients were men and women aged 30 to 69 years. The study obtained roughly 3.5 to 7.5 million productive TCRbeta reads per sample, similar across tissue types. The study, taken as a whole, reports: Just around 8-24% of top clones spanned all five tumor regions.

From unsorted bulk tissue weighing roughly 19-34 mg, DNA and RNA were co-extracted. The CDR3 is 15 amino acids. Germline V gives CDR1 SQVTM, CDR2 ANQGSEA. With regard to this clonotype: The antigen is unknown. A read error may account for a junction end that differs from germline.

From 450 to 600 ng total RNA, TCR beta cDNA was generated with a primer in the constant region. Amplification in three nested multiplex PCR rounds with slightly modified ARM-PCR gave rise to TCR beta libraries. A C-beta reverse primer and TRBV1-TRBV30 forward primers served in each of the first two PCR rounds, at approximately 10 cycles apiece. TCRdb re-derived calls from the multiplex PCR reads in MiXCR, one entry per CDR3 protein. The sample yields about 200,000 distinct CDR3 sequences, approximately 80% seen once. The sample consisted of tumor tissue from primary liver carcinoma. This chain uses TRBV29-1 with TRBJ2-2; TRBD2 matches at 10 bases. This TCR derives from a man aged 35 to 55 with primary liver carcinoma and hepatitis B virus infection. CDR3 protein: CSVGTSAANAGEPFF. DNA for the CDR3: TGTAGCGTTGGGACTAGCGCGGCGAACGCCGGGGAGCCGTTTTTT.